This is a list of T cell receptor beta chains from one sample in a study of cytomegalovirus exposure and HLA in healthy donors. Clones were read by immunoSEQ multiplex PCR, and TCRdb kept only the in-frame ones, dropping some. Seen here are 150,000 or so clones, approximately 89% observed once, and the top ten hold over 1%. The sequencing input was PBMCs. Receptor source: a woman between 18 and 30 years old in good health and CMV-seronegative. The CDR3 runs from the conserved cysteine through the conserved F or W. A D gene is named only where the DNA matches it firmly. The listing skips clone size in some rows; elsewhere it reads once, few, many or a size class.

d_gene	v_gene	j_gene	abundance	CDR3nt	CDR3aa
.	TRBV9	TRBJ1-1	.	TGTGCCAGCAGCCCAGCGTCCACTGAAGCTTTCTTT	CASSPASTEAFF
.	TRBV9	TRBJ1-5	few	TGTGCCAGCAGCGTTTCGGGACAAGTCAATCAGCCCCAGCATTTT	CASSVSGQVNQPQHF
TRBD1	TRBV2	TRBJ1-5	.	TGTGCCAGCAGCGGGACAGGAAGCAATCAGCCCCAGCATTTT	CASSGTGSNQPQHF
TRBD2	TRBV6-5	TRBJ2-7	.	TGTGCCAGCACCTCCGGGGGGGGTCGTTCCTACGAGCAGTACTTC	CASTSGGGRSYEQYF
.	TRBV5-1	TRBJ2-7	.	TGCGCCAGCAGCTTGGTCGCAGGGTCGGACGAGCAGTACTTC	CASSLVAGSDEQYF
.	TRBV5-1	TRBJ2-3	.	TGCGCCAGCAGCCAAACAGATACGCAGTATTTT	CASSQTDTQYF
.	TRBV7-9	TRBJ2-7	.	TGTGCCAGCAGCAAAGGACCGAAAGGGGGTATCTGGGAAGAGCAGTACTTC	CASSKGPKGGIWEEQYF
TRBD1	TRBV4-1	TRBJ2-1	.	TGCGCCAGCAGCCAAAGCGACAGGGCGGATGAGCAGTTCTTC	CASSQSDRADEQFF
TRBD1	TRBV5-5	TRBJ1-2	once	TGTGCCAGCAGCTTGCAAGGGGGCGACTATGGCTACACCTTC	CASSLQGGDYGYTF
TRBD2	TRBV18	TRBJ2-5	.	TGTGCCAGCTCGCGGGGGGAACAAGAGACCCAGTACTTC	CASSRGEQETQYF
.	TRBV7-9	TRBJ1-4	.	TGTGCCAGCAGGGGTCAGCGAGGGTTAGCTAATGAAAAACTGTTTTTT	CASRGQRGLANEKLFF
.	TRBV19	TRBJ2-5	.	TGTGCCAGTACCCCCTGGGCGGGGCCCCAAGAGACCCAGTACTTC	CASTPWAGPQETQYF
.	TRBV9	TRBJ2-7	.	TGTGCCAGCAGCGTAGGAGGGTCGAGGTCGGGTGAGCAGTACTTC	CASSVGGSRSGEQYF
.	TRBV23-1	TRBJ2-2	.	TGCGCCAGCAGTCCTTGGGACAATACGAACACCGGGGAGCTGTTTTTT	CASSPWDNTNTGELFF
.	TRBV4-1	TRBJ1-1	.	TGCGCCAGCAGCCAACCGACGGGGGGTACTGAAGCTTTCTTT	CASSQPTGGTEAFF
TRBD1	TRBV5-1	TRBJ1-3	.	TGCGCCAGCAGCGTGGGACAGCAAGGAAACACCATATATTTT	CASSVGQQGNTIYF
.	TRBV5-1	TRBJ2-7	.	TGCGCCAGCAGCCCCTCGTCCGGGGGTCCCTACGAGCAGTACTTC	CASSPSSGGPYEQYF
.	TRBV6-6	TRBJ2-1	.	TGTGCCAGCAGTTCGGGACTGGAGTACAATGAGCAGTTCTTC	CASSSGLEYNEQFF
.	TRBV10-1	TRBJ2-1	.	TGCGCCAGCAGTCGCAATGCTAACAATGAGCAGTTCTTC	CASSRNANNEQFF
TRBD1	TRBV5-6	TRBJ1-6	once	TGTGCCAGCAGCTCCCGACAGGGGGCGGGTGGTTCACCCCTCCACTTT	CASSSRQGAGGSPLHF
.	TRBV11-1	TRBJ1-2	.	TGTGCCAGCAGCTTAGGGTCCGGCTATGGCTACACCTTC	CASSLGSGYGYTF
TRBD1	TRBV2	TRBJ1-1	.	TGTGCCAGCAGGCACAGGGGGCGGTTGACTGAAGCTTTCTTT	CASRHRGRLTEAFF
.	TRBV10-3	TRBJ2-3	.	TGTGCCATCAGGGAACCGGGATCAGCAATCGCAGATACGCAGTATTTT	CAIREPGSAIADTQYF
.	TRBV11-2	TRBJ1-2	once	TGTGCCAGCAGCTTAGGTTCCAGGGCTAACTATGGCTACACCTTC	CASSLGSRANYGYTF
.	TRBV21-1	TRBJ1-3	.	TGTGCCAGCAGCCCCACAACACGATGCTCTGGAAACACCATATATTTT	CASSPTTRCSGNTIYF
TRBD1	TRBV5-1	TRBJ2-7	.	TGCGCCAGCAGCTTGCCCGTAGGACAGGTTATACACGAGCAGTACTTC	CASSLPVGQVIHEQYF
.	TRBV11-2	TRBJ2-3	.	TGTGCCAGCAGCTTAAACCCACTAGCTGGCACAGATACGCAGTATTTT	CASSLNPLAGTDTQYF
TRBD1	TRBV29-1	TRBJ1-2	few	TGCAGCGGGGGACAGGGTGACTATGGCTACACCTTC	CSGGQGDYGYTF
TRBD1	TRBV2	TRBJ2-7	.	TGTGCCAGCAGTCTCCGGGACAGGGGCCCCTACGAGCAGTACTTC	CASSLRDRGPYEQYF
.	TRBV7-8	TRBJ1-4	.	TGTGCCAGCAGCTCCCGATACAGAGGGGGTGGGGAAAAACTGTTTTTT	CASSSRYRGGGEKLFF
.	TRBV27	TRBJ1-5	.	TGTGCCAGCAGTTTCTTTGGGGGGGCGTCCCAGCATTTT	CASSFFGGASQHF
TRBD1	TRBV29-1	TRBJ1-2	.	TGCAGCGTTGGAGGACAGGGCGGTGGCTACACCTTC	CSVGGQGGGYTF
.	TRBV4-1	TRBJ1-1	.	TGCGCCAGCAGCCATCATTACGGGGAGGGGAACACTGAAGCTTTCTTT	CASSHHYGEGNTEAFF
TRBD1	TRBV18	TRBJ2-5	.	TGTGCCAGCCTTGGGACAGGGGAGAAGACCCAGTACTTC	CASLGTGEKTQYF
.	TRBV6-5	TRBJ1-3	.	TGTGCCAGCAGTTACTCGAGCGGGGCGGGAAACACCATATATTTT	CASSYSSGAGNTIYF
.	TRBV11-2	TRBJ1-2	.	TGTGCCAGCAGCTTACAGGGAATCGCTTTTGGCTACACCTTC	CASSLQGIAFGYTF
.	TRBV5-1	TRBJ1-2	.	TGCGCCAGCAGCTTGGGCCCAGGGGATGGCTACACCTTC	CASSLGPGDGYTF
TRBD2	TRBV4-1	TRBJ2-6	.	TGCGCCAGCAGCCAAGGGGGAGGGGACCCTGGGGCCAACGTCCTGACTTTC	CASSQGGGDPGANVLTF
.	TRBV6-5	TRBJ1-1	few	TGTGCCAGCAGTTACTCGGGCAGCATGAACACTGAAGCTTTCTTT	CASSYSGSMNTEAFF
TRBD2	TRBV9	TRBJ2-5	.	TGTGCCAGCAGCGTATCAAGCGGGGGGCGGAGGGAGACCCAGTACTTC	CASSVSSGGRRETQYF
TRBD1	TRBV14	TRBJ1-2	few	TGTGCCAGCGGACAGGACTATGGCTACACCTTC	CASGQDYGYTF
.	TRBV4-1	TRBJ2-3	.	TGCGCCAGCAGCCATCAAGTCGGGTTCACTAGCACAGATACGCAGTATTTT	CASSHQVGFTSTDTQYF
.	TRBV27	TRBJ2-2	once	TGTGCCAGCAGATCCTTGGGGGGGACAGGGGAGCTGTTTTTT	CASRSLGGTGELFF
TRBD1	TRBV27	TRBJ1-5	.	TGTGCCAGCAGTTTGGCGACAGGGAATCAGCCCCAGCATTTT	CASSLATGNQPQHF
.	TRBV4-1	TRBJ2-7	.	TGCGCCAGCAGCCAACCGGGGGGCGTAGGCGAGCAGTACTTC	CASSQPGGVGEQYF
.	TRBV2	TRBJ2-5	.	TGTGCCAGCAGGGGTCGGGGGTCCTGGGAGACCCAGTACTTC	CASRGRGSWETQYF
TRBD1	TRBV7-9	TRBJ1-4	once	TGTGCCAGCAGCGATAACAGGGGGATGAGTGAAAAACTGTTTTTT	CASSDNRGMSEKLFF
.	TRBV9	TRBJ2-2	.	TGTGCCAGCAGCGTACTGGGGGCTAGCGGAGTCGGGGAGCTGTTTTTT	CASSVLGASGVGELFF
.	TRBV2	TRBJ1-2	.	TGTGCCAGCAGGGTTAAAACAGGGACGGGAGGCTACACCTTC	CASRVKTGTGGYTF
.	TRBV5-1	TRBJ1-2	once	TGCGCCAGCAGCAGCACCAACTATGGCTACACCTTC	CASSSTNYGYTF
.	TRBV4-1	TRBJ2-5	.	TGCGCCAGCAGCCAAGGAGACAGGGAGGCAGAGACCCAGTACTTC	CASSQGDREAETQYF
TRBD1	TRBV7-9	TRBJ1-2	.	TGTGCCAGCAGCAGGGACAGGGGGAATGGCTACACCTTC	CASSRDRGNGYTF
TRBD1	TRBV7-9	TRBJ1-4	.	TGTGCCAGCAGCCAGACAGGGGCAACTAATGAAAAACTGTTTTTT	CASSQTGATNEKLFF
.	TRBV2	TRBJ2-7	.	TGTGCCAGCCAAGTATCTAACGAGCAGTACTTC	CASQVSNEQYF
.	TRBV29-1	TRBJ1-5	.	TGCAGCGTTGTAGGAGGGGTGGGACAGCCCCAGCATTTT	CSVVGGVGQPQHF
.	TRBV7-9	TRBJ2-3	.	TGTGCCAGCAGCTTAACGGGGTCCGGAGATACGCAGTATTTT	CASSLTGSGDTQYF